The entry that follows covers one T cell receptor (beta chain) sequence. Antigen unknown. This specimen comes from a study of PD-1 blockade in classical Hodgkin lymphoma. Study outcomes and limitations: In CD4+ cells, TCR diversity went up significantly by C4D1, but in CD8+ cells it did not. Baseline diversity resembling that of newly diagnosed patients was seen in complete responders. It was reported that newly diagnosed patients had less baseline TCR diversity than healthy donors.

This CDR3 is built from 15 residues. V dropped 0 bases and J dropped 8 bases, with 16 bases sitting between them. Germline V gives CDR1 ENHRY, CDR2 SYGVKD. The time point denotes: cycle 4 day 1 (C4D1), after less than seven weeks of nivolumab. Each patient relapsed following autologous stem cell transplantation, and prior brentuximab vedotin exposure differed. PBMCs were thawed, and CD8+ T cells were then isolated from them by magnetic negative selection. When best responses were assessed, they were complete response, partial response or progressive disease. Method: immunoSEQ multiplex PCR; TCRdb's copy keeps in-frame clones and lacks some. The sample consists of about 3,700 clones, over 60% of them appearing once.

This sequence originates from a human donor with classical Hodgkin lymphoma. The chain recombines TRBV10-3 with TRBJ1-2, with unresolved D. This sample comprised CD8+ T cells from blood, obtained before the fourth cycle of nivolumab. The CDR3 here is CAISESLSGGQGYTF. As DNA, the CDR3 is TGTGCCATCAGTGAGTCACTCTCTGGCGGGCAAGGCTACACCTTC.